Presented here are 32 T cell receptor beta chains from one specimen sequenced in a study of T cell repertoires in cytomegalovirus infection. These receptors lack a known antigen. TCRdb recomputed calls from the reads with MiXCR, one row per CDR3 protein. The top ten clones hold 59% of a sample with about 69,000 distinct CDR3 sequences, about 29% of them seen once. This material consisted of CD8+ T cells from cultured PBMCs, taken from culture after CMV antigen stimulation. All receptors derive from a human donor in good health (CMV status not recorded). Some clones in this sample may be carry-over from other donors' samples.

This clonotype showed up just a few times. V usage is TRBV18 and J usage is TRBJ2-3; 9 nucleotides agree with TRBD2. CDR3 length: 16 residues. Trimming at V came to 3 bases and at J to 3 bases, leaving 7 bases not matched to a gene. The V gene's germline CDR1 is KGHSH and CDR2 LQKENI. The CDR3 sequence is CASSPPGLAKTDTQYF. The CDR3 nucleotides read TGTGCCAGCTCACCCCCCGGACTAGCGAAGACAGATACGCAGTATTTT.

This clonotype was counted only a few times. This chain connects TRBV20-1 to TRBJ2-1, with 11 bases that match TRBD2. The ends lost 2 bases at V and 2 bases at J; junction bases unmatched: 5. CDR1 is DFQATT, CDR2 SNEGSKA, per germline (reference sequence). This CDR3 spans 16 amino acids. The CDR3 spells CSARPSGGLPYNEQFF. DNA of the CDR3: TGCAGTGCTAGACCTAGCGGGGGGCTACCCTACAATGAGCAGTTCTTC.

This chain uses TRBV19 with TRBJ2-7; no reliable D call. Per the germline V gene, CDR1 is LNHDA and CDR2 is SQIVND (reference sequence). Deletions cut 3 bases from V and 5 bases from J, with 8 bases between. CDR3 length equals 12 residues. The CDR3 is CASSINYDEQYF. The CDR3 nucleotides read TGTGCCAGTAGTATTAACTACGACGAGCAGTACTTC.

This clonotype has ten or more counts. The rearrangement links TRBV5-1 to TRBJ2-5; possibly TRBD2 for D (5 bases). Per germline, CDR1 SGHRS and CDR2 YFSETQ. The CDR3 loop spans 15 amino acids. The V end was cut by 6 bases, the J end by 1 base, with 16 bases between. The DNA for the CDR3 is TGCGCCAGCAAGGAGGCCGGCGTACTCCAAGAGACCCAGTACTTC. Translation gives CASKEAGVLQETQYF.

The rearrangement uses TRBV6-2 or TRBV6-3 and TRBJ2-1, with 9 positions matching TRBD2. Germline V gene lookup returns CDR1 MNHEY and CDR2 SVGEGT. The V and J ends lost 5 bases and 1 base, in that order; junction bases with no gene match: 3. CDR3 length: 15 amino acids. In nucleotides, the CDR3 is TGTGCCAGCAGTAGCGGGAGGCCGTCCTACAATGAGCAGTTCTTC. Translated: CASSSGRPSYNEQFF.

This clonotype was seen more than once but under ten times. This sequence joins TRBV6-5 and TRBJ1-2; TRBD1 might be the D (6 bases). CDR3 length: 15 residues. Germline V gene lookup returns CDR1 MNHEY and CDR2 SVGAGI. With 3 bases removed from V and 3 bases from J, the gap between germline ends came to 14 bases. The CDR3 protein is CASSYNRDLYYGYTF. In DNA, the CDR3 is TGTGCCAGCAGTTATAACAGGGACCTGTACTATGGCTACACCTTC.

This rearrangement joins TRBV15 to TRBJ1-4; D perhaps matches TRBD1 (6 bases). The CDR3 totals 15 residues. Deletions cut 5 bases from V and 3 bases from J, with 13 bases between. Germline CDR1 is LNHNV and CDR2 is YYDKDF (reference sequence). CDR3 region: CATSHRDTPNEKLFF. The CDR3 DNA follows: TGTGCCACCAGCCACCGGGACACACCTAATGAAAAACTGTTTTTT. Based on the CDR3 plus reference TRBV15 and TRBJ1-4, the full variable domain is DAMVIQNPRYQVTQFGKPVTLSCSQTLNHNVMYWYQQKSSQAPKLLFHYYDKDFNNEADTPDNFQSRRPNTSFCFLDIRSPGLGDTAMYLCATSHRDTPNEKLFFGSGTQLSVL.

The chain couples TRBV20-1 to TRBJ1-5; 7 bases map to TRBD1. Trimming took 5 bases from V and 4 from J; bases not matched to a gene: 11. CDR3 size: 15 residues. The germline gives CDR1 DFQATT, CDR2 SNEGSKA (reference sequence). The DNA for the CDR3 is TGCAGTGCTGAAAATACAGGGGCTGGGAATCAGCCCCAGCATTTT. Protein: CSAENTGAGNQPQHF.

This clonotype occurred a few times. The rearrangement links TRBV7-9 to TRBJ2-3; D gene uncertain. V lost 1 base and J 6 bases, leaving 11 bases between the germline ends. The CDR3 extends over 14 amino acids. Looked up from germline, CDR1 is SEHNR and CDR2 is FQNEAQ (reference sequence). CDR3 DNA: TGTGCCAGCAGCTTAGGAACCGTGGGGGATACGCAGTATTTT. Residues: CASSLGTVGDTQYF.

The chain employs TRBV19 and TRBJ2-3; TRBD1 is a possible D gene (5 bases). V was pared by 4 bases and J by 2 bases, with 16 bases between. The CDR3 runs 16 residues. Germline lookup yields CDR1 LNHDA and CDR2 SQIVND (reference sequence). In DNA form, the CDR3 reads TGTGCCAGTAGTAGTTTGTTACAGGAGCTCACAGATACGCAGTATTTT. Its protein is CASSSLLQELTDTQYF.

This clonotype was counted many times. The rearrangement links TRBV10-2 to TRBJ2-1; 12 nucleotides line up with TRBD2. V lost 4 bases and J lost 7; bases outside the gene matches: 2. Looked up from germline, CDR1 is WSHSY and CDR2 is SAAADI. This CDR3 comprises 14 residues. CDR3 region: CASSVGLAGNEQFF. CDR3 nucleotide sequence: TGCGCCAGCAGTGTAGGACTAGCGGGAAATGAGCAGTTCTTC.

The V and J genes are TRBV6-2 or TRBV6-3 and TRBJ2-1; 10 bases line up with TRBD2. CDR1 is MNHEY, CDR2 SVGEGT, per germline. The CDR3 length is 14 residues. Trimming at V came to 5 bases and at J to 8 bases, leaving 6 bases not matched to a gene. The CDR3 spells CASSPSGSLDEQFF. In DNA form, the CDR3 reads TGTGCCAGCAGTCCTAGCGGGAGTTTAGATGAGCAGTTCTTC.

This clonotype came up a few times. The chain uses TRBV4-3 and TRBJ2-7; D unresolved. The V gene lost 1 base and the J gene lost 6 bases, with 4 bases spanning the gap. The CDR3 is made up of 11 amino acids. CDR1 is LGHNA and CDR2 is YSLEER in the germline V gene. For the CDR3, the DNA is TGCGCCAGCAGCCAAGGAGCCGAGCAGTACTTC. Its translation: CASSQGAEQYF.

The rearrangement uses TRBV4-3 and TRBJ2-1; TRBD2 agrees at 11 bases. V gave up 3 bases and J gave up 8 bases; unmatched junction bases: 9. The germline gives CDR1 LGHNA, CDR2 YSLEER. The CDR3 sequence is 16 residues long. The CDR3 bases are TGCGCCAGCAGCCAGGGGACAGGGACTAGCGGCGATGAGCAGTTCTTC. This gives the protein CASSQGTGTSGDEQFF.

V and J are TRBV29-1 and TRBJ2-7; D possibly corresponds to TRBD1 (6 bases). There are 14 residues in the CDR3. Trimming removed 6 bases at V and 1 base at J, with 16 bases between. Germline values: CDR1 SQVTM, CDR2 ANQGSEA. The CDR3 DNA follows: TGCAGCGTCGTAGAGGGACACATGTCCTACGAGCAGTACTTC. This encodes CSVVEGHMSYEQYF.

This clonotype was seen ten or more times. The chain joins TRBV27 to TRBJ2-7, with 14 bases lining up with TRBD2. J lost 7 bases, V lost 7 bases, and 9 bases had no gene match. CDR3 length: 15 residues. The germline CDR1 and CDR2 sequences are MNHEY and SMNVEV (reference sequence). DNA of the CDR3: TGTGCCAGCACCCTGACTAGCGGGAGGGCCCGGGAGCAGTACTTC. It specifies CASTLTSGRAREQYF.

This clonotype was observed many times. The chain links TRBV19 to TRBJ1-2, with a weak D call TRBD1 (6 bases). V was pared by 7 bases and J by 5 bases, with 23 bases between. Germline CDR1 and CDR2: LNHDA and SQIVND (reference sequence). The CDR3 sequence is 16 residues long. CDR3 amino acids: CASILGQSPTIYGYTF. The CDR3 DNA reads TGTGCCAGTATCCTCGGACAGTCCCCCACAATTTATGGCTACACCTTC.

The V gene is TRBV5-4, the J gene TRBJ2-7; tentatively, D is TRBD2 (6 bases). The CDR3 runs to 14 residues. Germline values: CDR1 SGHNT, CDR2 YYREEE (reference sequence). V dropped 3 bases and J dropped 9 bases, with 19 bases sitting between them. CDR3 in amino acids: CASSWAQMGGVQYF. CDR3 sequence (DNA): TGTGCCAGCAGCTGGGCCCAGATGGGAGGCGTGCAGTACTTC. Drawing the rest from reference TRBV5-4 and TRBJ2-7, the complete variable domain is ETGVTQSPTHLIKTRGQQVTLRCSSQSGHNTVSWYQQALGQGPQFIFQYYREEENGRGNFPPRFSGLQFPNYSSELNVNALELDDSALYLCASSWAQMGGVQYFGPGTRLTVT.

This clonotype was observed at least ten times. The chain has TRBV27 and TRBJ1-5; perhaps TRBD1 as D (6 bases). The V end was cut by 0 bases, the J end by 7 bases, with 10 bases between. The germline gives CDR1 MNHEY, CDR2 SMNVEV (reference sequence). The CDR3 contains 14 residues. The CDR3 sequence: CASSLSGGWQPQHF. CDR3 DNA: TGTGCCAGCAGTTTATCGGGGGGCTGGCAGCCCCAGCATTTT.

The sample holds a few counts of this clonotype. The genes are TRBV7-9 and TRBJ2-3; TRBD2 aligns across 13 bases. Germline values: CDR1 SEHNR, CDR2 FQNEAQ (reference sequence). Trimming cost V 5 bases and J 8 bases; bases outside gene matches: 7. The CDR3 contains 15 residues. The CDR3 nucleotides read TGTGCCAGCAGCCCTTCTGGACTAGCGGGAGTTACGCAGTATTTT. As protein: CASSPSGLAGVTQYF.

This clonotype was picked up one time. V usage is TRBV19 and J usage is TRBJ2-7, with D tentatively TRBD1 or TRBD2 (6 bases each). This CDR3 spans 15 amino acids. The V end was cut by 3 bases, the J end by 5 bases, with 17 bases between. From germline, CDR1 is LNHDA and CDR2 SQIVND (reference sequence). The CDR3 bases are TGTGCCAGTAGTATTTTGGGGGGCAAGGGGGACGAGCAGTACTTC. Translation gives CASSILGGKGDEQYF.

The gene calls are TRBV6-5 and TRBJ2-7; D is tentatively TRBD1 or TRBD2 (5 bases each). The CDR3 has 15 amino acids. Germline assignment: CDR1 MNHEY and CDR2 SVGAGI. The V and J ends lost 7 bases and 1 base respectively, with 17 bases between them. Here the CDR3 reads CASTKNRDGSYEQYF. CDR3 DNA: TGTGCCAGCACCAAAAACCGGGACGGATCCTACGAGCAGTACTTC.

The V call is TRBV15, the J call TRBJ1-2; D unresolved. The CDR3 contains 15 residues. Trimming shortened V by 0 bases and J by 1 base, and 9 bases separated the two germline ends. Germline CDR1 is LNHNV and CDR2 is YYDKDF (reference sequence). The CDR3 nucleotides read TGTGCCACCAGCAGAGATAGCAGCCTTAACTATGGCTACACCTTC. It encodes CATSRDSSLNYGYTF. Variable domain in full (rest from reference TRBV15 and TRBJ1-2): DAMVIQNPRYQVTQFGKPVTLSCSQTLNHNVMYWYQQKSSQAPKLLFHYYDKDFNNEADTPDNFQSRRPNTSFCFLDIRSPGLGDTAMYLCATSRDSSLNYGYTFGSGTRLTVV.

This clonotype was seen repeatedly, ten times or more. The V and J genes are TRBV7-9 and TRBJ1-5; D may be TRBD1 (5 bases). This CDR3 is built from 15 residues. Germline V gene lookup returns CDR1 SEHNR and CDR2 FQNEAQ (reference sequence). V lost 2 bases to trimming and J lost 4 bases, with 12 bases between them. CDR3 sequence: CASSLNGASNQPQHF. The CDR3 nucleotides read TGTGCCAGCAGCTTAAACGGGGCGTCAAATCAGCCCCAGCATTTT.

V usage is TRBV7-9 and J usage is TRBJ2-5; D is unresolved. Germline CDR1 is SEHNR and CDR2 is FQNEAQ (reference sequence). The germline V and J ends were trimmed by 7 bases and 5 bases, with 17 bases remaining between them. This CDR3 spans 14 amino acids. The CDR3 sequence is CASTPPESPETQYF. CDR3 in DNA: TGTGCCAGCACCCCCCCGGAATCTCCGGAGACCCAGTACTTC.

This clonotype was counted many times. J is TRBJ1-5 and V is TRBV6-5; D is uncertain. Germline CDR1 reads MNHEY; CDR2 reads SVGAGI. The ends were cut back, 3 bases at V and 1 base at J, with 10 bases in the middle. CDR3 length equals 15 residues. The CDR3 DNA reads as TGTGCCAGCAGTTATGCTGGTGGAAGCAATCAGCCCCAGCATTTT. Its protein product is CASSYAGGSNQPQHF.

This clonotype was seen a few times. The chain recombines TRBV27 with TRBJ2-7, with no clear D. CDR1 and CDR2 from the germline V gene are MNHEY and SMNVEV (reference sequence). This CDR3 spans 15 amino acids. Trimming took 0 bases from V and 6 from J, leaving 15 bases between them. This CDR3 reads CASSLSVYLVGEQYF. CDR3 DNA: TGTGCCAGCAGTTTATCGGTCTACCTTGTGGGCGAGCAGTACTTC.

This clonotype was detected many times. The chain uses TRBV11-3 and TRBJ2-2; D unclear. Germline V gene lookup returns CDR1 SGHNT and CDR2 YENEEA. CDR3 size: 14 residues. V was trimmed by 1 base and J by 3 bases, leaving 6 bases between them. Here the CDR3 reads CASSLGVYTGELFF. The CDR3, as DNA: TGTGCCAGCAGCTTAGGGGTATACACCGGGGAGCTGTTTTTT. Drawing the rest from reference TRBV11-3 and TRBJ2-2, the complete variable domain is EAGVVQSPRYKIIEKKQPVAFWCNPISGHNTLYWYLQNLGQGPELLIRYENEEAVDDSQLPKDRFSAERLKGVDSTLKIQPAELGDSAVYLCASSLGVYTGELFFGEGSRLTVL.

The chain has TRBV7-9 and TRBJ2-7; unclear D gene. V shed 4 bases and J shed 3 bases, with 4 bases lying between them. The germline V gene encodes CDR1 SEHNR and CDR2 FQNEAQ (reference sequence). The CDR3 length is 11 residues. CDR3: CASSWDYEQYF. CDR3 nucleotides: TGTGCCAGCAGCTGGGACTACGAGCAGTACTTC.

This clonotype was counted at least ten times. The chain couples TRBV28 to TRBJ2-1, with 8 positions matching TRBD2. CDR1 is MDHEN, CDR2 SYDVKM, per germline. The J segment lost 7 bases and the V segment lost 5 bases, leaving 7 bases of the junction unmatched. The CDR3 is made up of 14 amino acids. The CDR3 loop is CASSPRTSRNEQFF. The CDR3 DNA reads TGTGCCAGCAGTCCACGGACTAGCAGGAATGAGCAGTTCTTC.

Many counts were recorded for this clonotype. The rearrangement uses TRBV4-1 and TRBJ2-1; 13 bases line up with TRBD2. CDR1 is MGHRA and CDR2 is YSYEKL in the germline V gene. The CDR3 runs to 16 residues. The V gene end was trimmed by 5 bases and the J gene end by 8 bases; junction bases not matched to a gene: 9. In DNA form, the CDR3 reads TGCGCCAGCAGCGAAACTAGCGGGGGGGAGGGGGATGAGCAGTTCTTC. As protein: CASSETSGGEGDEQFF.

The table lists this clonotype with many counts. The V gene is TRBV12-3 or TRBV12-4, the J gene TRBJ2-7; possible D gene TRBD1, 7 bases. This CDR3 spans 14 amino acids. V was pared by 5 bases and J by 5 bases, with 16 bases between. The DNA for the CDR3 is TGTGCCAGCAGTGCGACAGGGCGGGACAACGAGCAGTACTTC. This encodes CASSATGRDNEQYF.